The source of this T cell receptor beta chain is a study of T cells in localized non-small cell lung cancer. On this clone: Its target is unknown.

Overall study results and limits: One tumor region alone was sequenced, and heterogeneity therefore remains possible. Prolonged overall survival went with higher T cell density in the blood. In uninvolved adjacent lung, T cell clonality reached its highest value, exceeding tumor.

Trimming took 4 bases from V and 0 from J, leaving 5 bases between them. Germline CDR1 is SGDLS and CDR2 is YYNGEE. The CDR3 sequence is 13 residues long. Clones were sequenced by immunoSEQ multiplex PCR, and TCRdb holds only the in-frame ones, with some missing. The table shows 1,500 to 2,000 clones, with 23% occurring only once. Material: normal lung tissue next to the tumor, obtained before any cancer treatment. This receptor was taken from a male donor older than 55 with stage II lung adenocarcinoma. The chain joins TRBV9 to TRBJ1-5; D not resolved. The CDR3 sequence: CASSRGSNQPQHF. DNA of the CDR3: TGTGCCAGCAGCCGAGGTAGCAATCAGCCCCAGCATTTT.